The present T cell receptor beta chain was sequenced within a study of blood T cell repertoires in COVID-19. Study-wide background: PBMCs, B-cell-depleted T cells, or T cells were the source of the cDNA or gDNA that made up the material.

Participants came from about two dozen US areas, aged roughly 18 to 89 years. Grouping used clinical history reported by participants in a survey and questionnaire. Two negative PCRs, clearance, or symptom resolution characterized the recovered Cohort 3 donors. The assay was immunoSEQ multiplex PCR, and TCRdb's table has in-frame clones only and misses some. The sample holds 390,000 or so clones, 80% to 85% seen once. V trimming: 0 bases; J trimming: 14 bases; junction bases outside the gene matches: 6. Germline loops: CDR1 LGHNA, CDR2 YNFKEQ. The CDR3 contains 12 residues. A single count supports this clone.

This clonotype was sampled from a woman aged 50 to 60 who had recovered from COVID-19. Sequencing was carried out using PBMCs or T cells enriched from blood (not recorded which). The chain joins TRBV4-2 to TRBJ1-2, with 7 bases fitting TRBD1. The CDR3 DNA reads TGTGCCAGCAGCCAAGAACAGGGGCCGGGGACCTTC. Encoded protein: CASSQEQGPGTF.